The 2 T cell receptor beta chains listed next were all sequenced from one sample in a study of response to subunit inactivated influenza vaccine. TCRdb analysed the RT-PCR reads with MiXCR anew, one entry per CDR3 protein. Of about 530,000 distinct CDR3 sequences in the sample, about 10% were seen once. Sequencing was performed on PBMCs from blood, taken on the day of vaccination. These receptors all stem from a man aged 45-65 years who received an inactivated influenza vaccine.

In its sample, this clonotype was seen a few times. The rearrangement uses TRBV20-1 and TRBJ1-2; 9 nucleotides match TRBD1. With V trimmed by 2 bases and J by 8 bases, 6 bases remained unmatched. Germline V CDR1 and CDR2: DFQATT, SNEGSKA (reference sequence). The CDR3 length is 13 residues. The CDR3, as DNA: TGCAGTGCTAGACACACAGGGGGCCACGGCTACACCTTC. It is translated as CSARHTGGHGYTF.

This clonotype appeared many times. The V and J genes are TRBV6-5 and TRBJ1-1, with unresolved D. CDR3 length: 14 amino acids. CDR1 and CDR2 (germline): MNHEY, SVGAGI. Between the trimmed V and J ends, which lost 2 bases and 0 bases, there was a span of 7 bases. CDR3 nucleotide sequence: TGTGCCAGCAGTTACGACGGAATGAACACTGAAGCTTTCTTT. Translated: CASSYDGMNTEAFF.